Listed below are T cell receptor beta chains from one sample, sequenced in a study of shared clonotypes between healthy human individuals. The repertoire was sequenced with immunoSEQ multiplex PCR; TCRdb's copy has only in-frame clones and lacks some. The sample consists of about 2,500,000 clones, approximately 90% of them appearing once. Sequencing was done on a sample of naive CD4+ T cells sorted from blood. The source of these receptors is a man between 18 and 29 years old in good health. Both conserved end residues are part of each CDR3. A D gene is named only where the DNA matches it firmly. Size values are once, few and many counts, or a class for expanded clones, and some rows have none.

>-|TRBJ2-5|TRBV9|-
CASSPRAGAQETQYF
TGTGCCAGCAGCCCCCGGGCAGGGGCCCAAGAGACCCAGTACTTC
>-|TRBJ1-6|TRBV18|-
CASSPEGSPLHF
TGTGCCAGCTCACCGGAAGGTTCACCCCTCCACTTT
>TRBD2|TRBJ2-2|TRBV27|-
CASTHSELAGSGELFF
TGTGCCAGCACCCACTCCGAGTTAGCGGGGTCCGGGGAGCTGTTTTTT
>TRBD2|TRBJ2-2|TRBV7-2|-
CASSAGLAGVNTGELFF
TGTGCCAGCAGCGCGGGACTAGCGGGAGTAAACACCGGGGAGCTGTTTTTT
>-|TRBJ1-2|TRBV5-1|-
CASGDDSNYGYTF
TGCGCCAGCGGAGACGACAGCAACTATGGCTACACCTTC
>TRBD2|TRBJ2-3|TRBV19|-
CASSISLYSTSGITDTQYF
TGTGCCAGTAGTATCTCATTGTACTCGACTAGCGGGATCACAGATACGCAGTATTTT
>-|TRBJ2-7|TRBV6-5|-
CASSYNPDYEQYF
TGTGCCAGCAGTTACAACCCAGACTACGAGCAGTACTTC
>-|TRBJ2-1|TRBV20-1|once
CSARTSNEQFF
TGCAGTGCTAGGACGAGCAATGAGCAGTTCTTC
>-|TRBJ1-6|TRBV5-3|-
CARSFEQGRITSPLHF
TGTGCCAGAAGCTTTGAACAGGGCAGGATCACATCACCCCTCCACTTT
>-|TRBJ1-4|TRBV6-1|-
CASSEEKKTNEKLFF
TGTGCCAGCAGTGAAGAGAAGAAAACTAATGAAAAACTGTTTTTT
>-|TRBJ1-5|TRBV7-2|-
CASSSKEMGRNQPQHF
TGTGCCAGCAGCTCCAAGGAAATGGGGCGGAATCAGCCCCAGCATTTT
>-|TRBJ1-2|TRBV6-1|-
CASSTAIYGYTF
TGTGCCAGCAGTACAGCCATCTATGGCTACACCTTC
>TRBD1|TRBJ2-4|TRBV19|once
CASSTSGQGPNIQYF
TGTGCCAGTAGTACCTCCGGACAGGGCCCAAACATTCAGTACTTC
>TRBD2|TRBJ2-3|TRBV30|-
CAWSAGGSDTQYF
TGTGCCTGGAGTGCGGGGGGGTCAGATACGCAGTATTTT
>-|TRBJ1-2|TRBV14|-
CASSQGGGFGYTF
TGTGCCAGCAGCCAAGGGGGCGGATTTGGCTACACCTTC
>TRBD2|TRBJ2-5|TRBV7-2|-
CASSLGLAVRETQYF
TGTGCCAGCAGCTTAGGACTAGCGGTTCGGGAGACCCAGTACTTC
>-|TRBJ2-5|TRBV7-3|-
CASSLNPGAGETQYF
TGTGCCAGCAGCTTAAACCCGGGGGCGGGAGAGACCCAGTACTTC
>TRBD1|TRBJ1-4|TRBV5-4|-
CASSYRGPGEKLFF
TGTGCCAGCAGCTACAGGGGGCCTGGTGAAAAACTGTTTTTT
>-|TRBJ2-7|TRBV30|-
CALDRTVYEQYF
TGTGCCCTGGATCGGACAGTCTACGAGCAGTACTTC
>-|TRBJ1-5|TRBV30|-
CAWSLDGISNQPQHF
TGTGCCTGGAGCCTAGACGGGATTAGCAATCAGCCCCAGCATTTT
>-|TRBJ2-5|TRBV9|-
CASSVGLAEGGYQETQYF
TGTGCCAGCAGCGTAGGGCTAGCGGAAGGGGGGTACCAAGAGACCCAGTACTTC
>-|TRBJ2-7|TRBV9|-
CASTQGGTSSYEQYF
TGTGCCAGCACCCAGGGGGGGACTAGTTCCTACGAGCAGTACTTC
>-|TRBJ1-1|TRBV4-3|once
CASSQEQVNTEAFF
TGCGCCAGCAGCCAGGAGCAGGTGAACACTGAAGCTTTCTTT
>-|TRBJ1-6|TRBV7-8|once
CASSLLSGVNNSPLHF
TGTGCCAGCAGCTTATTATCAGGGGTCAATAATTCACCCCTCCACTTT
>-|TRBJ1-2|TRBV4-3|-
CASSQGASGSDGYTF
TGCGCCAGCAGCCAAGGGGCATCGGGGTCCGATGGCTACACCTTC
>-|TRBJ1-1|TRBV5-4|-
CASSLVGLGDSEAFF
TGTGCCAGCAGCTTGGTCGGTTTGGGGGACTCTGAAGCTTTCTTT
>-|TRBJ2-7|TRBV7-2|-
CASSLQVTAYEQYF
TGTGCCAGCAGCCTACAGGTAACCGCCTACGAGCAGTACTTC
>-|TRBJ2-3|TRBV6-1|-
CASSEERLDTQYF
TGTGCCAGCAGTGAAGAACGGTTAGATACGCAGTATTTT
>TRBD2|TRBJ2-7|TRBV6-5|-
CASNKGLAGPYEQYF
TGTGCCAGCAACAAAGGACTAGCGGGGCCCTACGAGCAGTACTTC
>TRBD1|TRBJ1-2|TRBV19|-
CASSTLSAGGDYGYTF
TGTGCCAGTAGTACCCTCTCGGCAGGGGGGGACTATGGCTACACCTTC
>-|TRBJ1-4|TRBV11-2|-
CASSLGRNSNEKLFF
TGTGCCAGCAGCTTGGGACGGAACTCAAATGAAAAACTGTTTTTT
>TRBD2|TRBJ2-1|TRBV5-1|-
CASSNLAGGSGEQFF
TGCGCCAGCAGCAACCTAGCGGGGGGGTCCGGCGAGCAGTTCTTC
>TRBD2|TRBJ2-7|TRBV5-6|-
CASSFLAGRIMNEQYF
TGTGCCAGCAGCTTCTTAGCGGGGAGAATTATGAACGAGCAGTACTTC
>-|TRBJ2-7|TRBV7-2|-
CASSLGGPGEQYF
TGTGCCAGCAGCTTAGGGGGACCGGGAGAGCAGTACTTC
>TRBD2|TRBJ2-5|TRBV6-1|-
CASGLASHETQYF
TGTGCCAGCGGACTAGCCTCCCATGAGACCCAGTACTTC
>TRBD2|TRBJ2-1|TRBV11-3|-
CASSLETSGSFNEQFF
TGTGCCAGCAGCTTAGAGACTAGCGGGAGTTTCAATGAGCAGTTCTTC
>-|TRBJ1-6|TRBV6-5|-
CASSGVGSPLHF
TGTGCCAGCAGCGGGGTTGGGTCACCCCTCCACTTT
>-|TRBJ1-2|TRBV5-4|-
CASSPGTGETKFYGYTF
TGTGCCAGCAGCCCTGGGACCGGAGAAACGAAGTTCTATGGCTACACCTTC
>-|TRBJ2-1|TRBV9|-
CASSVAPGRGNEQFF
TGTGCCAGCAGCGTAGCTCCAGGCAGAGGCAATGAGCAGTTCTTC
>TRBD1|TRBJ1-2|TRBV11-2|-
CASSLATGSYGYTF
TGTGCCAGCAGCTTAGCGACAGGGAGCTATGGCTACACCTTC
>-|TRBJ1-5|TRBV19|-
CASSIKAGSNQPQHF
TGTGCCAGTAGTATAAAGGCGGGTAGCAATCAGCCCCAGCATTTT
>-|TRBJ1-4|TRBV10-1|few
CASSAGTSNEKLFF
TGCGCCAGCAGTGCCGGGACTTCGAATGAAAAACTGTTTTTT
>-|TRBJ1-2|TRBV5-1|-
CASSVLDGGYGYTF
TGCGCCAGCAGCGTGTTGGACGGAGGCTATGGCTACACCTTC
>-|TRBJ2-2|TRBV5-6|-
CASSLNTGNTGELFF
TGTGCCAGCAGCTTGAATACAGGGAACACCGGGGAGCTGTTTTTT
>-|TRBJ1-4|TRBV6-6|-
CASSYSGSSSNEKLFF
TGTGCCAGCAGTTACTCGGGAAGCAGCAGTAATGAAAAACTGTTTTTT
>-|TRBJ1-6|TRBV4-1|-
CASSPATGKVNSPLHF
TGCGCCAGCAGCCCGGCGACAGGAAAAGTTAATTCACCCCTCCACTTT
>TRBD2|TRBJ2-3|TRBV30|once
CAWSRIAGVGDTQYF
TGTGCCTGGAGTCGGATAGCGGGAGTAGGAGATACGCAGTATTTT
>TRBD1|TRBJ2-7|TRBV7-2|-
CASSLGGTDSYEQYF
TGTGCCAGCAGCTTAGGGGGGACAGACTCCTACGAGCAGTACTTC
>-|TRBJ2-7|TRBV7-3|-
CASSLRATDAYEQYF
TGTGCCAGCAGTCTAAGGGCCACAGACGCCTACGAGCAGTACTTC
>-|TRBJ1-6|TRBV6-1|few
CASSELESFHF
TGTGCCAGCAGTGAATTGGAAAGTTTCCACTTT
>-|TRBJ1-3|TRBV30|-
CAWSGAGLRF
TGTGCCTGGAGTGGGGCCGGGCTCCGTTTT
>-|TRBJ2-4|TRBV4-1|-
CASSAKNIQYF
TGCGCCAGCTCCGCCAAAAACATTCAGTACTTC